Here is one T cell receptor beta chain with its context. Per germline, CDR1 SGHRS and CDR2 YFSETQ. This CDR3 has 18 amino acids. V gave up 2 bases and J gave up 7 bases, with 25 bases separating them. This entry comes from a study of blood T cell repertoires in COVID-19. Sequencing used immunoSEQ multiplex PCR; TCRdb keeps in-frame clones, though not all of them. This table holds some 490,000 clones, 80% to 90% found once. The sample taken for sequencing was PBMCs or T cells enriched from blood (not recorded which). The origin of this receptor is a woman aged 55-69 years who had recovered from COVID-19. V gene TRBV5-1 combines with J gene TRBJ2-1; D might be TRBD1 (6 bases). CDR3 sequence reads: CASSLQGRVGVLQNEQFF. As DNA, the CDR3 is TGCGCCAGCAGCTTACAGGGAAGGGTAGGGGTTTTACAAAATGAGCAGTTCTTC.